This T cell receptor beta chain comes out of a study of PD-L1 blockade in urothelial cancer. About the study: A median of about 140,000 T cells was found in the blood samples. Overall study results and limits: Improved survival was predicted by pretreatment blood TCR clonality below the median.

Time point given: peripheral blood 6 weeks after treatment start. The number of samples from each patient was between 1 and 8, taken pretreatment and on-treatment. Concerning this clone: The target antigen is unknown.

The CDR3 runs 12 residues. Germline V gives CDR1 MRHNA, CDR2 SNTAGT. Deletions cut 6 bases from V and 4 bases from J, with 9 bases between. The method was immunoSEQ multiplex PCR; TCRdb's version includes in-frame clones alone and lacks a portion of them. The sample contains about 120,000 clones, about 84% of which appear only once. V is TRBV6-4 and J is TRBJ1-1; a possible D gene is TRBD1 (5 bases). The origin of this receptor is a man aged 45 to 65 with urothelial cancer. The sample here was PBMCs, taken around atezolizumab (anti-PD-L1) treatment. The chain's CDR3 is CASRGQGTEAFF. The CDR3 DNA is TGTGCCAGCAGGGGCCAGGGCACTGAAGCTTTCTTT.